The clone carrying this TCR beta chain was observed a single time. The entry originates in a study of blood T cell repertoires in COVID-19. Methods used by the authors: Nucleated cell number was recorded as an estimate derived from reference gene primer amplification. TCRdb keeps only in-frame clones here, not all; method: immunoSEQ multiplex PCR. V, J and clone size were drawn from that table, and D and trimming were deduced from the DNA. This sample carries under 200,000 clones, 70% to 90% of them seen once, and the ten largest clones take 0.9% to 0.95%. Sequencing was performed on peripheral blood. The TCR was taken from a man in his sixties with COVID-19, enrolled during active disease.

The CDR3 is CASSAVLAGLHNEQFF. Here the CDR3 DNA reads TGTGCCAGCAGTGCTGTACTAGCGGGATTACACAATGAGCAGTTCTTC. The chain combines TRBV6-1 with TRBJ2-1, with 10 nucleotides matching TRBD2. Germline CDR1 reads MNHNS; CDR2 reads SASEGT. The CDR3 loop spans 16 amino acids. V dropped 4 bases and J dropped 5; count of bases not matched to a gene: 8.